These 21 T cell receptor beta chains originate from one sample sequenced in a study of cytomegalovirus exposure and HLA in healthy donors. PCR used 60 Vbeta primers and 13 Jbeta primers. Method: immunoSEQ multiplex PCR; TCRdb's copy keeps in-frame clones and lacks some. The sample has tens of thousands of clones, roughly 70% seen once. The sequencing input was PBMCs. Receptors were obtained from a woman in her forties or fifties in good health and CMV-seropositive.

This chain's CDR3 is CASSPARQGIQYF. The CDR3 DNA is TGTGCCAGCAGTCCCGCCCGCCAGGGTATACAGTACTTC. The rearrangement uses TRBV28 and TRBJ2-7, with D perhaps matching TRBD1 (5 bases). V dropped 5 bases and J dropped 10 bases, with 18 bases sitting between them. The CDR3 extends over 13 amino acids. From germline, CDR1 is MDHEN and CDR2 SYDVKM.

The rearrangement links TRBV5-1 to TRBJ1-2; D may be TRBD1 (5 bases). The germline gives CDR1 SGHRS, CDR2 YFSETQ. The CDR3 consists of 14 residues. V lost 4 bases and J 0 bases, leaving 10 bases between the germline ends. The CDR3 nucleotides are TGCGCCAGCAGCGGAACGACAGCTAACTATGGCTACACCTTC. Translation: CASSGTTANYGYTF.

The V gene is TRBV28, the J gene TRBJ2-3, with D tentatively TRBD2 (6 bases). Per the germline V gene, CDR1 is MDHEN and CDR2 is SYDVKM. The length of the CDR3 is 15 residues. Trimming removed 3 bases at V and 5 bases at J, with 15 bases between. The CDR3 region has the DNA TGTGCCAGCAGTTTGGCGGGGTCCGTTCGAGATACGCAGTATTTT. This translates into CASSLAGSVRDTQYF. The variable domain in full, completed from reference TRBV28 and TRBJ2-3, reads DVKVTQSSRYLVKRTGEKVFLECVQDMDHENMFWYRQDPGLGLRLIYFSYDVKMKEKGDIPEGYSVSREKKERFSLILESASTNQTSMYLCASSLAGSVRDTQYFGPGTRLTVL.

The chain is built from TRBV6-6 and TRBJ2-7; 7 bases line up with TRBD1. CDR3 length: 13 amino acids. Per the germline V gene, CDR1 is MNHNY and CDR2 is SVGAGI (reference sequence). Losses at the gene ends were 5 bases for V and 2 bases for J; bases not matched to a gene: 3. CDR3 coding DNA: TGTGCCAGCAGTCGGGACAGAGCCTACGAGCAGTACTTC. Protein sequence: CASSRDRAYEQYF.

This chain connects TRBV18 to TRBJ1-1; no definite D call. CDR3 size: 11 residues. The germline V and J ends were trimmed by 5 bases and 10 bases, with 11 bases remaining between them. In germline, CDR1 is KGHSH, CDR2 LQKENI. The CDR3 sequence: CASSDGWVAFF. The CDR3 nucleotides are TGTGCCAGCTCAGACGGGTGGGTAGCTTTCTTT.

The chain is built from TRBV11-2 and TRBJ2-1; tentative D call: TRBD2 (5 bases). The CDR3 is 12 amino acids. The germline V gene has CDR1 SGHAT and CDR2 FQNNGV. Trimming pared 5 bases from V and 10 bases from J, leaving 12 bases between. DNA for the CDR3: TGTGCCAGCAGCCCAAATCCGGGGGAGCAGTTCTTC. Amino acid sequence: CASSPNPGEQFF. Based on the CDR3 plus reference TRBV11-2 and TRBJ2-1, the full variable domain is EAGVAQSPRYKIIEKRQSVAFWCNPISGHATLYWYQQILGQGPKLLIQFQNNGVVDDSQLPKDRFSAERLKGVDSTLKIQPAKLEDSAVYLCASSPNPGEQFFGPGTRLTVL.

This clone was found a few times. This chain joins TRBV5-5 and TRBJ2-7; 7 positions agree with TRBD1. V gave up 4 bases and J gave up 4 bases; unmatched junction bases: 2. The CDR3 runs to 12 residues. CDR1 is SGHKS, CDR2 YYEKEE, per germline (reference sequence). The CDR3 loop reads CASSRTGYEQYF. DNA for the CDR3: TGTGCCAGCAGCCGGACAGGATACGAGCAGTACTTC.

This chain joins TRBV6-6 and TRBJ2-5; perhaps TRBD1 as D (6 bases). CDR1 and CDR2 (germline): MNHNY, SVGAGI (reference sequence). V lost 1 base and J lost 3, with 12 bases in between. The CDR3 consists of 15 residues. The chain's CDR3 is CASSYLGAVEETQYF. DNA for the CDR3: TGTGCCAGCAGTTACTTGGGGGCGGTAGAAGAGACCCAGTACTTC.

The chain carries TRBV30 and TRBJ2-1; 12 nucleotides align to TRBD2. V dropped 3 bases and J dropped 4; count of bases not matched to a gene: 7. The CDR3 loop spans 16 amino acids. The germline CDR1 and CDR2 sequences are GTSNPN and SVGIG (reference sequence). The CDR3 nucleotides are TGTGCCTGGAGCCTAGCGGGAGGGCCGAGGTACAATGAGCAGTTCTTC. This gives the protein CAWSLAGGPRYNEQFF.

V and J are TRBV7-2 and TRBJ1-1; TRBD1 matches 8 bases. V was pared by 5 bases and J by 4 bases, with 12 bases of the junction left unmatched. Germline-derived CDR1 and CDR2 are SGHTA and FQGNSA. The CDR3 extends over 16 amino acids. CDR3 sequence (DNA): TGTGCCAGCAGCCTTAGGACAGGGAGGATTAGCACTGAAGCTTTCTTT. Protein: CASSLRTGRISTEAFF.

V gene TRBV7-3 combines with J gene TRBJ2-1; 8 nucleotides align to TRBD1. Germline-derived CDR1 and CDR2 are SGHTA and FQGTGA. Germline trimming cut 5 bases from V and 0 bases from J; bases unmatched to any gene: 12. The CDR3 loop spans 18 amino acids. CDR3 DNA sequence: TGTGCCAGCAGCCCCGGGACAGGCCCTGAGAGCTCCTACAATGAGCAGTTCTTC. Its protein is CASSPGTGPESSYNEQFF.

V usage is TRBV25-1 and J usage is TRBJ2-3, with D possibly being TRBD2 (5 bases). Germline V gene data show CDR1 as MGHDK and CDR2 as SYGVNS. Trimming left V 4 bases short and J 4 bases short, with 21 bases between. The CDR3 runs to 17 residues. CDR3 DNA sequence: TGTGCCAGCAGTGGAAACCGGGAACCCAACCCCCCAGATACGCAGTATTTT. As protein: CASSGNREPNPPDTQYF.

V gene TRBV10-1 combines with J gene TRBJ2-7; no clear D gene. V lost 11 bases and J 0 bases, leaving 11 bases between the germline ends. The CDR3 contains 12 residues. From germline, CDR1 is WNHNN and CDR2 SYGVQD (reference sequence). CDR3 sequence reads: CAGSDNSYEQYF. The CDR3, as DNA: TGCGCCGGCTCCGACAACTCCTACGAGCAGTACTTC.

This rearrangement joins TRBV2 to TRBJ2-3, with D uncertain. CDR3 length: 11 amino acids. V was shortened by 5 bases and J by 2 bases, with 2 bases between the two germline ends. Germline CDR1 is SNHLY and CDR2 is FYNNEI. DNA of the CDR3: TGTGCCAGCAGTCTCACAGATACGCAGTATTTT. Its protein product is CASSLTDTQYF.

The genes are TRBV6-5 and TRBJ1-1, with a possible D match to TRBD1 (5 bases). CDR1 MNHEY and CDR2 SVGAGI come from the germline V gene. Trimming removed 5 bases from V and 4 bases from J, with 17 bases in between. The CDR3 length is 15 residues. In DNA, the CDR3 is TGTGCCAGCAGTCCCTTGATCTCAGGGCCCACTGAAGCTTTCTTT. It yields the protein CASSPLISGPTEAFF.

This chain joins TRBV5-1 and TRBJ2-1; 12 bases map to TRBD2. The CDR3 totals 17 residues. The germline V gene has CDR1 SGHRS and CDR2 YFSETQ. V lost 0 bases to trimming and J lost 4 bases; unmatched junction nucleotides: 5. CDR3 sequence: CASSLVLAGGPYNEQFF. The CDR3 coding sequence is TGCGCCAGCAGCTTGGTACTAGCGGGAGGCCCTTACAATGAGCAGTTCTTC. The entire variable domain, with the rest obtained from reference TRBV5-1 and TRBJ2-1, is as follows: KAGVTQTPRYLIKTRGQQVTLSCSPISGHRSVSWYQQTPGQGLQFLFEYFSETQRNKGNFPGRFSGRQFSNSRSEMNVSTLELGDSALYLCASSLVLAGGPYNEQFFGPGTRLTVL.

This CDR3 is CASSWTGSYNSPLHF. The CDR3 DNA reads as TGCGCCAGCAGCTGGACAGGGTCCTATAATTCACCCCTCCACTTT. The chain is built from TRBV5-1 and TRBJ1-6; 8 bases line up with TRBD1. Unmatched junction bases numbered 0, after V lost 3 bases and J lost 1 base. The CDR3 consists of 15 residues. Germline V gene data show CDR1 as SGHRS and CDR2 as YFSETQ.

The V and J genes are TRBV4-1 and TRBJ2-7; no firm D call. Germline V gene lookup returns CDR1 MGHRA and CDR2 YSYEKL. CDR3 size: 15 residues. V was trimmed by 6 bases and J by 1 base, leaving 16 bases between them. The CDR3 nucleotides are TGCGCCAGCAGTTCCCCAGGTCTAAGTTCCTACGAGCAGTACTTC. It is translated as CASSSPGLSSYEQYF.

The chain recombines TRBV30 with TRBJ1-1, with D possibly being TRBD1 (6 bases). V was shortened by 1 base and J by 3 bases, with 9 bases between the two germline ends. Per germline, CDR1 GTSNPN and CDR2 SVGIG (reference sequence). The CDR3 covers 13 residues. The CDR3 here is CAWSAQGYTEAFF. CDR3 in DNA: TGTGCCTGGAGTGCACAGGGTTACACTGAAGCTTTCTTT.

The chain carries TRBV5-4 and TRBJ2-3; 10 bases align to TRBD1. From germline, CDR1 is SGHNT and CDR2 YYREEE (reference sequence). The CDR3 is 15 amino acids. Trimming removed 4 bases from V and 8 bases from J; junction bases left unmatched: 10. CDR3 in amino acids: CASSTNPGQGTTQYF. CDR3 sequence (DNA): TGTGCCAGCAGCACCAACCCGGGACAGGGGACTACGCAGTATTTT.

The J gene is TRBJ1-1, the V gene TRBV7-2; D is undetermined. The CDR3 spans 13 residues. V was pared by 4 bases and J by 3 bases, with 9 bases between. Germline V CDR1 and CDR2: SGHTA, FQGNSA. CDR3 sequence: CASSSQYHTEAFF. CDR3 nucleotide sequence: TGTGCCAGCAGCTCGCAGTACCACACTGAAGCTTTCTTT. Complete variable domain (other parts from reference TRBV7-2 and TRBJ1-1): GAGVSQSPSNKVTEKGKDVELRCDPISGHTALYWYRQSLGQGLEFLIYFQGNSAPDKSGLPSDRFSAERTGGSVSTLTIQRTQQEDSAVYLCASSSQYHTEAFFGQGTRLTVV.